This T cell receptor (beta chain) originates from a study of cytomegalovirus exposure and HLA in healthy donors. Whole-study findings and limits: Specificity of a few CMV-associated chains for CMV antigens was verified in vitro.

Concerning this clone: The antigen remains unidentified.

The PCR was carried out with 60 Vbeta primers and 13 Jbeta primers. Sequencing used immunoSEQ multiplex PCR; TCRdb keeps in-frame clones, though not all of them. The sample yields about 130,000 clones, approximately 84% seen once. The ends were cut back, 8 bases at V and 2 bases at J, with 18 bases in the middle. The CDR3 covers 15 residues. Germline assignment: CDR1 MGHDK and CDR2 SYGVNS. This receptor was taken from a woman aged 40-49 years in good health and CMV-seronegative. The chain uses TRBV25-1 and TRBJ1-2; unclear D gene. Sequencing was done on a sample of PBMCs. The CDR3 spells CASEAPGRRNYGYTF. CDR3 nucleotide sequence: TGTGCCAGCGAAGCGCCAGGACGGAGGAACTATGGCTACACCTTC.